This TCR beta chain comes out of a study of blood T cell repertoires in COVID-19 (dated by TCRdb to the early 2020s). In the study overall: Samples covering the acute and convalescent phases of COVID-19 were provided by collaborators in the United States, Italy and Spain. Subjects who had been exposed to COVID-19, were actively infected with it, or had recovered from it provided the deeply sampled blood TCRbeta repertoires that made up the dataset. A freely available public database, intended as a resource for researchers studying the immune response to SARS-CoV-2, is where the repertoires were released. Where available, HLA class I and class II types were obtained from metadata supplied by the sample provider rather than from assay-based typing. The samples were drawn from two sources: the first 160 participants of the ongoing ImmuneRACE study, and 1,254 subjects contributed by 6 global collaborators. The sample metadata nearly always contained a de-identified subject ID, COVID-19 status, age in years and sex. The prospective study material was composed of cDNA or gDNA derived from T cells, B-cell-depleted T cells, or PBMCs. Study-wide findings and limitations: The amount of clinical and demographic metadata varied by source and participant and was provided uncurated.

The CDR3 covers 15 residues, taking in both the cysteine and the phenylalanine. The DNA shown is the 45-base CDR3, in frame from base 1. From the germline V gene, CDR1 is MNHEY and CDR2 is SVGAGI. Trimming leaves V shorter by 2 bases and J shorter by 4 bases, with the junction holding 5 bases beyond the gene matches. Participants in the prospective study were enrolled through a virtual design, were aged roughly 18 to 90 years, and lived in roughly 26 United States geographic areas. In the prospective study, participants were assigned to cohorts based on the clinical history participants reported in a screening survey and a study questionnaire. Recovered participants in ImmuneRACE Cohort 3 were defined as having two consecutive negative NP/OP PCR tests, clearance from a healthcare professional, or resolution of symptoms. In the prospective study, mobile phlebotomists collected whole blood, serum and a nasopharyngeal or oropharyngeal swab from each participant. Over a roughly 2-month period, participants in the prospective study had the option of providing additional blood draws and questionnaires. Before DNA extraction, prospective study blood samples were shipped either frozen or at room temperature.

TCRbeta CDR3 regions were amplified from genomic DNA using the immunoSEQ Assay, a bias-controlled multiplex PCR. Concerning the study's data processing: Nucleated cell counts per sample were estimated from amplification of reference gene primers within the assay. Sequence reads were collapsed and filtered to measure the absolute abundance of every unique TCRbeta CDR3 rearrangement. For each sample, productive Simpson clonality was calculated by taking the square root of Simpson's diversity index across productive rearrangements. TCRdb stores this immuneACCESS table with in-frame sequences only. Part of the clones is absent; in the studies checked, under half of the shortfall reflects unresolved V genes, and no reason is known for the rest. Clonal size and the V and J genes are those of that table, whereas D and trimming came from the DNA. The sample includes over 300,000 clones, with around nine tenths observed a single time. Around 5.9% of the sample rests with the top ten.

Turning to this clone: Its antigen has not been determined. Base qualities are not provided; no much larger clone lies one nucleotide away.

The chain employs TRBV6-5 and TRBJ2-1, with 7 central nucleotides matching TRBD2. Sequenced sample: PBMCs or T cells enriched from blood (not recorded which). This receptor was taken from a woman under 40 who had recovered from COVID-19. The sequenced DNA is TGTGCCAGCAGTTACGAGGCTAGCGGTTACAATGAGCAGTTCTTC. Its translation is CASSYEASGYNEQFF.